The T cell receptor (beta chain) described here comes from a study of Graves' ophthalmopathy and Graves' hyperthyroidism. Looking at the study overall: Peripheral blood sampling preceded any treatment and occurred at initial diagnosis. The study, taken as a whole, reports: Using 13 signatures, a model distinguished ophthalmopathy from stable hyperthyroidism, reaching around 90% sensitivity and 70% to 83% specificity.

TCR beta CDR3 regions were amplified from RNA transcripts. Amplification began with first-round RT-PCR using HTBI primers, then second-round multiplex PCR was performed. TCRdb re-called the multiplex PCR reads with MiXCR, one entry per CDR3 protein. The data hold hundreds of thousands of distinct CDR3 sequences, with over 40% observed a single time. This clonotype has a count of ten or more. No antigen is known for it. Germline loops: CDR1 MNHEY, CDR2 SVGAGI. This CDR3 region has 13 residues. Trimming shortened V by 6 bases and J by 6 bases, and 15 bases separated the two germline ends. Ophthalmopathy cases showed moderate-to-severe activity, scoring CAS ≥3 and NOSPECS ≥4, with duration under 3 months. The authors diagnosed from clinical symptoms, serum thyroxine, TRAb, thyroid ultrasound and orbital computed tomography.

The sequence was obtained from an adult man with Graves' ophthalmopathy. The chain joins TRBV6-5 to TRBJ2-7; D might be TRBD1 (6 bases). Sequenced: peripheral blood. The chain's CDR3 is CASRQGGLGEQYF. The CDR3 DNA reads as TGTGCCAGCAGACAGGGCGGTTTGGGCGAGCAGTACTTC.